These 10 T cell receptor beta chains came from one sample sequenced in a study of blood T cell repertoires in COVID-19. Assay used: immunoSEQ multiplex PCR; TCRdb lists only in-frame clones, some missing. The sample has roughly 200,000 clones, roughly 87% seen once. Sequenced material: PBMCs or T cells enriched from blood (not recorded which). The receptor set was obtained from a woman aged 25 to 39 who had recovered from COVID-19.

The CDR3 region is CASSPRDSSGNTIYF. The CDR3 DNA is TGTGCCAGCAGCCCCCGGGACAGTTCTGGAAACACCATATATTTT. The genes are TRBV11-3 and TRBJ1-3, with TRBD1 identical over 7 bases. Germline V gene data show CDR1 as SGHNT and CDR2 as YENEEA. J lost 1 base, V lost 5 bases, and 5 bases had no gene match. The CDR3 sequence is 15 residues long. Using reference TRBV11-3 and TRBJ1-3 for the parts outside the CDR3, the full variable domain is EAGVVQSPRYKIIEKKQPVAFWCNPISGHNTLYWYLQNLGQGPELLIRYENEEAVDDSQLPKDRFSAERLKGVDSTLKIQPAELGDSAVYLCASSPRDSSGNTIYFGEGSWLTVV.

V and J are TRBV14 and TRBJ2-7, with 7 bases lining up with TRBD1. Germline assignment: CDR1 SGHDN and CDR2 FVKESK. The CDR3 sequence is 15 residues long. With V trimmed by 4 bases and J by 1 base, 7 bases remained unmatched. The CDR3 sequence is CASSRATGSSYEQYF. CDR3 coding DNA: TGTGCCAGCAGCCGCGCGACAGGGAGTTCCTACGAGCAGTACTTC. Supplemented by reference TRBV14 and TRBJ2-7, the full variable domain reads EAGVTQFPSHSVIEKGQTVTLRCDPISGHDNLYWYRRVMGKEIKFLLHFVKESKQDESGMPNNRFLAERTGGTYSTLKVQPAELEDSGVYFCASSRATGSSYEQYFGPGTRLTVT.

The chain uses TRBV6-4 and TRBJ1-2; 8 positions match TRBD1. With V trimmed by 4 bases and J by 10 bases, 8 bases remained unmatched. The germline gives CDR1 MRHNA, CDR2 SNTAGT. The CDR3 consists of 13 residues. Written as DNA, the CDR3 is TGTGCCAGCAGTGCTAGTGGGACAGGAGCCTACACCTTC. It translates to CASSASGTGAYTF.

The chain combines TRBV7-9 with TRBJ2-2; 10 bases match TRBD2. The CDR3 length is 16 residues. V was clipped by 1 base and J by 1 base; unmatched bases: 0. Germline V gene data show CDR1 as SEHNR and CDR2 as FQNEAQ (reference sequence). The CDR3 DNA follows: TGTGCCAGCAGCTTAGGGACTAGCGGGAACACCGGGGAGCTGTTTTTT. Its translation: CASSLGTSGNTGELFF.

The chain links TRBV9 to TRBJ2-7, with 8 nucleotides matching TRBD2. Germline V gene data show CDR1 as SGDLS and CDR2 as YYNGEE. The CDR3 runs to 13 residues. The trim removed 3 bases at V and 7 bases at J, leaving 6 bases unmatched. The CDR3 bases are TGTGCCAGCAGCGAGGGACTAGATCGTGAGCAGTACTTC. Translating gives CASSEGLDREQYF.

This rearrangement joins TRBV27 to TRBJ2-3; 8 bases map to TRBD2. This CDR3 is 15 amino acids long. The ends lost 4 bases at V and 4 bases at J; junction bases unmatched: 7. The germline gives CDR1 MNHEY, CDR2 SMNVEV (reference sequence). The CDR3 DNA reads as TGTGCCAGCAGTTACAGCGGGAGTTACGCAGATACGCAGTATTTT. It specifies CASSYSGSYADTQYF.

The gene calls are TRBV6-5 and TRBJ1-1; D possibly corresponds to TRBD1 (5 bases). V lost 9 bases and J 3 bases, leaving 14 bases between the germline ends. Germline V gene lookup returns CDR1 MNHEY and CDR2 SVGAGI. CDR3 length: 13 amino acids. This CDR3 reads CASKGRGDTEAFF. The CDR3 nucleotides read TGTGCCAGTAAAGGGCGGGGGGACACTGAAGCTTTCTTT.

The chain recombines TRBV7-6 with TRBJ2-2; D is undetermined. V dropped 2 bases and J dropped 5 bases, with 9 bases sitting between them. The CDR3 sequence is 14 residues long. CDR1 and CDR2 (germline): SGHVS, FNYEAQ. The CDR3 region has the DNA TGTGCCAGCAGCTTAAGTAGTCGGACCGGGGAGCTGTTTTTT. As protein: CASSLSSRTGELFF.

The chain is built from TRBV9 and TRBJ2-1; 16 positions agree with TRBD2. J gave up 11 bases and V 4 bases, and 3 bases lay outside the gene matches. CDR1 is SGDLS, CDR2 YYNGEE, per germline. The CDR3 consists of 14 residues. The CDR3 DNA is TGTGCCAGCAGCCGGGGACTAGCGGGGGGGCAGCAGTTCTTC. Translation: CASSRGLAGGQQFF.

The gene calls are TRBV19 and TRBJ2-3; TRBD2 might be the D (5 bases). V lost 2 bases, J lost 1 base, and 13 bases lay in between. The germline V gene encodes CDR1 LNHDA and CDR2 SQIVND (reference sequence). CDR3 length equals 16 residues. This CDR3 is CASSIRYGIGTDTQYF. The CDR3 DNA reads TGTGCCAGTAGTATAAGGTACGGGATAGGCACAGATACGCAGTATTTT.